The 26 T cell receptor beta chains in this list originate from one sample, sequenced in a study of human T cells and chemical hapten exposure. The time point here: patch test 1, 2 weeks after DPC sensitization. Treatment of the sample: therapeutic diphenylcyclopropenone sensitization with weekly scalp DPC. MiXCR, run by TCRdb on the RACE reads, gives a single entry per CDR3 protein. This sample has under 130,000 distinct CDR3 sequences, with roughly 11% found just once. Sample: whole blood, taken in connection with sensitization to the hapten diphenylcyclopropenone (DPC). These receptors were obtained from a woman aged 40-49 years with alopecia areata. Some clones in this sample may be carry-over from other donors' samples.

This sequence joins TRBV10-2 and TRBJ1-2; TRBD1 matches 7 bases. CDR3 length equals 15 residues. V shed 5 bases and J 0 bases; nucleotides not matched to a gene: 6. The germline V gene has CDR1 WSHSY and CDR2 SAAADI. DNA of the CDR3: TGCGCCAGCAGTTCGGGCGGGACAGCTAACTATGGCTACACCTTC. Its translation: CASSSGGTANYGYTF.

This clonotype has only one observation. The V gene is TRBV20-1, the J gene TRBJ1-1; maybe TRBD1 (5 bases). The CDR3 has 14 amino acids. The V end was cut by 8 bases, the J end by 3 bases, with 19 bases between. Looked up from germline, CDR1 is DFQATT and CDR2 is SNEGSKA (reference sequence). The CDR3 DNA reads TGCAGTCCAGCTCAACCCAGGGCGTACACTGAAGCTTTCTTT. Translating it yields CSPAQPRAYTEAFF.

The chain employs TRBV7-2 and TRBJ2-1; D is unresolved. Looked up from germline, CDR1 is SGHTA and CDR2 is FQGNSA. Trimming took off 1 base at V and 2 bases at J, with 9 bases between the two ends. The CDR3 consists of 15 residues. The CDR3 sequence: CASSLELSTYNEQFF. The CDR3, as DNA: TGTGCCAGCAGCTTAGAACTCTCGACCTACAATGAGCAGTTCTTC.

This clonotype was counted between two and nine times. The chain recombines TRBV11-3 with TRBJ2-1; D is possibly TRBD2 (5 bases). CDR1 and CDR2 (germline): SGHNT, YENEEA. Deletions cut 2 bases from V and 2 bases from J, with 10 bases between. There are 15 residues in the CDR3. CDR3 sequence reads: CASSLPAGTYNEQFF. The DNA of the CDR3 is TGTGCCAGCAGCTTACCCGCCGGGACCTACAATGAGCAGTTCTTC. Together with reference TRBV11-3 and TRBJ2-1, the CDR3 gives the full variable domain: EAGVVQSPRYKIIEKKQPVAFWCNPISGHNTLYWYLQNLGQGPELLIRYENEEAVDDSQLPKDRFSAERLKGVDSTLKIQPAELGDSAVYLCASSLPAGTYNEQFFGPGTRLTVL.

In this sample, this clonotype turned up once. CDR3 sequence: CASSRFGDSGTPYGQYF. For the CDR3, the DNA is TGCGCCAGCTCCCGTTTTGGGGATAGCGGGACCCCCTACGGACAGTACTTC. The V call is TRBV5-1, the J call TRBJ2-7; 8 nucleotides match TRBD2. The V and J ends lost 7 bases and 10 bases, in that order; junction bases with no gene match: 25. The germline V gene encodes CDR1 SGHRS and CDR2 YFSETQ. The CDR3 loop spans 17 amino acids.

This clonotype has just a few counts. The chain links TRBV7-9 to TRBJ1-1; D gene unclear. CDR3 length: 15 amino acids. The germline CDR1 and CDR2 sequences are SEHNR and FQNEAQ (reference sequence). V gave up 5 bases and J gave up 1 base, with 14 bases separating them. The CDR3 sequence is CASSPWVDQNTEAFF. Here the CDR3 DNA reads TGTGCCAGCAGCCCATGGGTCGACCAGAACACTGAAGCTTTCTTT. Full variable domain (outside the CDR3, taken from reference TRBV7-9 and TRBJ1-1): DTGVSQNPRHKITKRGQNVTFRCDPISEHNRLYWYRQTLGQGPEFLTYFQNEAQLEKSRLLSDRFSAERPKGSFSTLEIQRTEQGDSAMYLCASSPWVDQNTEAFFGQGTRLTVV.

Points on this clonotype: A single base separates this from a much larger clone, so it may be a read error. The CDR3 DNA sequence: TGTGCCACCAGTGATTTGCGACGGGGTGCCAGCACAGATACGCAGCATTTT. It is translated as CATSDLRRGASTDTQHF. The chain links TRBV24-1 to TRBJ2-3; D ambiguous. The assigned J gene may be wrong: the sequence end matches TRBJ1-5 better. The CDR3 loop spans 17 amino acids. Germline CDR1 is KGHDR and CDR2 is SFDVKD.

In this sample, this clonotype turned up many times. The chain uses TRBV7-3 and TRBJ1-6, with TRBD1 identical over 7 bases. CDR1 is SGHTA and CDR2 is FQGTGA in the germline V gene. The trim removed 1 base at V and 7 bases at J, leaving 4 bases unmatched. The CDR3 length is 15 residues. The CDR3 loop reads CASSLMAGGNSPLHF. CDR3 DNA: TGTGCCAGCAGCTTAATGGCAGGGGGGAATTCACCCCTCCACTTT.

This clonotype was observed at least ten times. This chain links TRBV3-1 with TRBJ2-5; D might be TRBD1 or TRBD2, each matching 6 bases. V gave up 6 bases and J gave up 3 bases, with 20 bases separating them. The CDR3 is made up of 16 amino acids. Germline loops: CDR1 LGHDT, CDR2 YNNKEL (reference sequence). The DNA for the CDR3 is TGTGCCAGCAGATTACTAGGGGGGCCCGACGAAGAGACCCAGTACTTC. Translating gives CASRLLGGPDEETQYF.

This clonotype was recorded many times. This rearrangement joins TRBV6-1 to TRBJ1-5, with a tentative D call TRBD1 (5 bases). V dropped 1 base and J dropped 3 bases, with 13 bases sitting between them. The CDR3 runs 16 residues. Per germline, CDR1 MNHNS and CDR2 SASEGT. CDR3 region: CASSEGNRGFNQPQHF. The DNA of the CDR3 is TGTGCCAGCAGTGAAGGAAACCGGGGGTTCAATCAGCCCCAGCATTTT.

This clonotype was found a few times. The chain recombines TRBV6-2 or TRBV6-3 with TRBJ2-7; D could derive from TRBD1 or TRBD2 (5 bases each). CDR3 length equals 14 residues. The V end lost 6 bases, the J end lost 4 bases, and 16 bases lay between the germline ends. CDR1 and CDR2 (germline): MNHEY, SVGEGT. DNA of the CDR3: TGTGCCAGCAGACGGGACCTCGCTTTTTACGAGCAGTACTTC. The encoded protein is CASRRDLAFYEQYF.

As concerns this clonotype: This may stem from a read error, because a much larger clone lies one nucleotide away. The chain recombines TRBV10-3 with TRBJ2-1; TRBD1 agrees at 11 bases. This CDR3 has 15 amino acids. CDR1 and CDR2 (germline): ENHRY, SYGVKD. The CDR3 nucleotides are TGTGCCATCTCCAGGACAGGGGGCGACTACGATGAGCAGTTCTTC. Protein product: CAISRTGGDYDEQFF.

The chain has TRBV5-6 and TRBJ1-2; D may be TRBD1 (5 bases). V was trimmed by 1 base and J by 8 bases, leaving 18 bases between them. CDR1 and CDR2 (germline): SGHDT, YYEEEE. The CDR3 runs to 15 residues. CDR3 sequence reads: CASSLKSGMGPGYTF. The DNA of the CDR3 is TGTGCCAGCAGCTTGAAATCGGGGATGGGGCCCGGCTACACCTTC.

This clonotype showed up many times. CDR3 sequence: CSAPLDSNNEQFF. In DNA, the CDR3 is TGCAGCGCCCCACTTGACAGCAACAATGAGCAGTTCTTC. This rearrangement joins TRBV29-1 to TRBJ2-1; D possibly corresponds to TRBD1 (5 bases). V was clipped by 7 bases and J by 5 bases, with 15 bases between them. The germline gives CDR1 SQVTM, CDR2 ANQGSEA. The CDR3 runs to 13 residues.

This sequence joins TRBV30 and TRBJ1-1; TRBD1 matches at 10 bases. With 2 bases clipped from V and 5 bases from J, the junction kept 8 bases outside the gene matches. Germline assignment: CDR1 GTSNPN and CDR2 SVGIG (reference sequence). This CDR3 is 15 amino acids long. CDR3 sequence: CAWSPDRGLGTEAFF. Here the CDR3 DNA reads TGTGCCTGGAGTCCCGACAGGGGGCTGGGAACTGAAGCTTTCTTT. The whole variable domain, filled in from reference TRBV30 and TRBJ1-1, reads SQTIHQWPATLVQPVGSPLSLECTVEGTSNPNLYWYRQAAGRGLQLLFYSVGIGQISSEVPQNLSASRPQDRQFILSSKKLLLSDSGFYLCAWSPDRGLGTEAFFGQGTRLTVV.

The chain uses TRBV9 and TRBJ2-1, with 7 nucleotides matching TRBD1. This CDR3 region has 13 residues. Germline V CDR1 and CDR2: SGDLS, YYNGEE. The V segment lost 4 bases and the J segment 7 bases; nucleotides outside the gene matches: 5. The CDR3 DNA follows: TGTGCCAGCAGCCCAGGACAGGTGAATGAGCAGTTCTTC. This encodes CASSPGQVNEQFF.

Many counts were recorded for this clonotype. The chain uses TRBV14 and TRBJ1-1, with TRBD1 as a possible D gene (5 bases). Germline CDR1 and CDR2: SGHDN and FVKESK. V shed 5 bases and J shed 4 bases, with 17 bases lying between them. This CDR3 has 15 residues. The CDR3 sequence is CASSRQGSPGTEAFF. DNA for the CDR3: TGTGCCAGCAGCAGGCAGGGTAGTCCGGGCACTGAAGCTTTCTTT.

This clonotype was detected only a few times. V and J are TRBV11-2 and TRBJ1-3; D remains unclear. V lost 1 base to trimming and J lost 1 base, with 5 bases between them. The CDR3 spans 14 residues. Germline values: CDR1 SGHAT, CDR2 FQNNGV. CDR3 amino acids: CASSLAPSGNTIYF. The CDR3 DNA follows: TGTGCCAGCAGCTTAGCGCCTTCTGGAAACACCATATATTTT.

Ten or more counts support this clonotype. The rearrangement joins TRBV7-9 to TRBJ1-4, with 7 bases identical to TRBD1. With V trimmed by 4 bases and J by 11 bases, 10 bases remained unmatched. CDR3 length: 14 amino acids. Germline V CDR1 and CDR2: SEHNR, FQNEAQ (reference sequence). The DNA of the CDR3 is TGTGCCAGCAGCTCGGGACAGCTTAAGGGGAAACTGTTTTTT. This gives the protein CASSSGQLKGKLFF.

The CDR3 DNA reads as TGTGCCAGCAGCTCGGCGGCTAGCGGGAACACCGGGGAGCTGTTTTTT. It specifies CASSSAASGNTGELFF. The chain uses TRBV7-2 and TRBJ2-2; TRBD2 agrees at 7 bases. J was trimmed by 1 base and V by 4 bases; bases with no gene match: 6. Germline-derived CDR1 and CDR2 are SGHTA and FQGNSA. The CDR3 runs 16 residues.

This clonotype was recorded at least ten times. The chain uses TRBV7-6 and TRBJ1-2; D uncertain. Looked up from germline, CDR1 is SGHVS and CDR2 is FNYEAQ. The V gene lost 5 bases and the J gene lost 3 bases, with 13 bases spanning the gap. The CDR3 is 14 amino acids. CDR3 DNA sequence: TGTGCCAGCAGCAATCACGACGGCGACTATGGCTACACCTTC. Translating gives CASSNHDGDYGYTF.

This chain connects TRBV19 to TRBJ1-4; D perhaps matches TRBD1 (5 bases). V was clipped by 5 bases and J by 7 bases, with 17 bases between them. The V gene's germline CDR1 is LNHDA and CDR2 SQIVND (reference sequence). The CDR3 has 15 amino acids. CDR3 sequence (DNA): TGTGCCAGTAGTTCTCGGGACCGCCGGGGTGAAAAACTGTTTTTT. Encoded protein: CASSSRDRRGEKLFF.

This clonotype was found many times. The chain couples TRBV12-3 or TRBV12-4 to TRBJ1-6; D perhaps matches TRBD1 (6 bases). The V end was cut by 6 bases, the J end by 8 bases, with 14 bases between. The CDR3 consists of 14 residues. CDR3 sequence: CASSPQGSDSPLHF. The CDR3 DNA is TGTGCCAGCAGCCCGCAGGGGTCGGATTCACCCCTCCACTTT.

The chain carries TRBV10-2 and TRBJ2-3; D is possibly TRBD2 (6 bases). V shed 0 bases and J shed 4 bases, with 11 bases lying between them. This CDR3 comprises 15 residues. Germline-derived CDR1 and CDR2 are WSHSY and SAAADI. The CDR3 DNA sequence: TGCGCCAGCAGTGAGTCTCGACTAGGGGCAGATACGCAGTATTTT. The encoded protein is CASSESRLGADTQYF.

V usage is TRBV7-9 and J usage is TRBJ1-2, with D possibly being TRBD1 (5 bases). The CDR3 contains 13 residues. V was trimmed by 10 bases and J by 6 bases, leaving 18 bases between them. Germline CDR1 is SEHNR and CDR2 is FQNEAQ (reference sequence). CDR3 protein: CATEATDSHGYTF. The CDR3 DNA reads TGTGCCACCGAAGCCACCGACAGCCATGGCTACACCTTC.

Comment on this clonotype: A much larger clone differs by one base, so this may be a read error. The CDR3 does not end in the conserved phenylalanine or tryptophan, so this is likely a read error. The gene calls are TRBV7-9 and TRBJ2-1; 12 nucleotides line up with TRBD2. The ends lost 2 bases at V and 5 bases at J; junction bases unmatched: 10. Looked up from germline, CDR1 is SEHNR and CDR2 is FQNEAQ (reference sequence). The CDR3 contains 18 residues. CDR3 DNA sequence: TGTGCCAGCAGCTTAAAAGCAAGACTAGCGGGAGTTAACAATGAGCAGTTCATC. It is translated as CASSLKARLAGVNNEQFI.